The 31 T cell receptor beta chains presented below share a single source sample, sequenced in a study of blood T cells in healthy people across ages. The authors ran a second PCR of about 6 to 11 cycles using a sample-barcoded 5' primer and a J-beta primer mix. TCRdb fed the 5' RACE reads into MiXCR, producing one record per CDR3 protein. The sample lists roughly 1,800,000 distinct CDR3 sequences; around half were seen once. Sequencing was performed on blood. These TCRs come from a woman between 40 and 50 years old in good health.

The genes are TRBV12-3 or TRBV12-4 and TRBJ2-1; 11 bases match TRBD1. This CDR3 spans 15 amino acids. V trimming: 8 bases; J trimming: 6 bases; junction bases outside the gene matches: 9. In DNA form, the CDR3 reads TGTGCCAGCCGCAAAACTGGGACAGGGGGCAATGAGCAGTTCTTC. Amino acid sequence: CASRKTGTGGNEQFF.

This chain links TRBV12-3 or TRBV12-4 with TRBJ1-4, with D perhaps TRBD1 (6 bases). V was trimmed by 5 bases and J by 4 bases, leaving 14 bases between them. This CDR3 contains 15 residues. CDR3 sequence (DNA): TGTGCCAGCAGTCCCTGGGACACAGGTAATGAAAAACTGTTTTTT. Its protein product is CASSPWDTGNEKLFF.

This rearrangement joins TRBV5-6 to TRBJ1-1; D is undetermined. Germline V gives CDR1 SGHDT, CDR2 YYEEEE. V was cut by 0 bases and J by 1 base, with 16 bases left in between. This CDR3 contains 17 residues. This CDR3 reads CASSLAVGGRSNTEAFF. The CDR3, as DNA: TGTGCCAGCAGCTTGGCCGTGGGCGGCAGATCGAACACTGAAGCTTTCTTT.

The V call is TRBV12-3 or TRBV12-4, the J call TRBJ2-5; possible D gene TRBD2, 7 bases. Trimming removed 3 bases from V and 4 bases from J, with 18 bases in between. The CDR3 totals 16 residues. As DNA, the CDR3 is TGTGCCAGCAGTTTTGGGGGGGGGCGCGTAGGAGAGACCCAGTACTTC. Translation gives CASSFGGGRVGETQYF.

The genes are TRBV3-1 and TRBJ1-4; TRBD1 might be the D (6 bases). The ends were cut back, 3 bases at V and 4 bases at J, with 18 bases in the middle. Looked up from germline, CDR1 is LGHDT and CDR2 is YNNKEL (reference sequence). CDR3 length: 17 amino acids. The CDR3 spells CASSHFSGAKNNEKLFF. For the CDR3, the DNA is TGTGCCAGCAGCCATTTTTCGGGGGCGAAGAATAATGAAAAACTGTTTTTT.

This clonotype was picked up one time. The chain carries TRBV7-2 and TRBJ2-7; a possible D gene is TRBD1 (6 bases). V lost 1 base, J lost 3 bases, and 13 bases lay in between. The CDR3 has 15 amino acids. Germline CDR1 is SGHTA and CDR2 is FQGNSA. The CDR3: CASSLGSGAGYEQYF. The DNA of the CDR3 is TGTGCCAGCAGCTTAGGGTCAGGGGCCGGCTACGAGCAGTACTTC.

The J gene is TRBJ2-7, the V gene TRBV25-1; 7 bases are shared with TRBD1. Trimming at V came to 6 bases and at J to 9 bases, leaving 8 bases not matched to a gene. The germline V gene has CDR1 MGHDK and CDR2 SYGVNS. The CDR3 covers 12 residues. The CDR3 is CASSREQGTQYF. The CDR3 DNA reads TGTGCCAGCAGCAGAGAACAGGGGACGCAGTACTTC.

J is TRBJ2-2 and V is TRBV10-3, with D possibly TRBD2 on 5 matching bases. The germline gives CDR1 ENHRY, CDR2 SYGVKD. CDR3 length: 14 residues. V shed 4 bases and J shed 4 bases, with 10 bases lying between them. The DNA of the CDR3 is TGTGCCATCAGTGGCCCTAGCCCCACCGGGGAGCTGTTTTTT. As protein: CAISGPSPTGELFF.

The chain has TRBV20-1 and TRBJ2-7; D gene uncertain. The CDR3 extends over 12 amino acids. Germline-derived CDR1 and CDR2 are DFQATT and SNEGSKA (reference sequence). V was pared by 6 bases and J by 7 bases, with 16 bases between. CDR3 sequence: CSAQNRNNEQYF. The CDR3 DNA reads as TGCAGTGCCCAAAATAGAAACAATGAGCAGTACTTC.

This chain uses TRBV7-9 with TRBJ1-2, with D maybe TRBD1 (6 bases). The germline V and J ends were trimmed by 2 bases and 10 bases, with 8 bases remaining between them. The CDR3 extends over 11 amino acids. Germline CDR1 is SEHNR and CDR2 is FQNEAQ (reference sequence). CDR3 bases: TGTGCCAGCAGCTTATCAGGGGTCTACACCTTC. Protein: CASSLSGVYTF. The variable domain in full, with the rest retrieved from reference TRBV7-9 and TRBJ1-2, is DTGVSQNPRHKITKRGQNVTFRCDPISEHNRLYWYRQTLGQGPEFLTYFQNEAQLEKSRLLSDRFSAERPKGSFSTLEIQRTEQGDSAMYLCASSLSGVYTFGSGTRLTVV.

The chain employs TRBV5-6 and TRBJ2-3; maybe TRBD2 (7 bases). The CDR3 covers 18 residues. V lost 3 bases, J lost 0 bases, and 20 bases lay in between. Germline CDR1 and CDR2: SGHDT and YYEEEE. As DNA, the CDR3 is TGTGCCAGCAGCTCCCCTCTAAGGCGGGGGCCTAGCACAGATACGCAGTATTTT. Residues: CASSSPLRRGPSTDTQYF.

The rearrangement uses TRBV28 and TRBJ1-6; D uncertain. The germline gives CDR1 MDHEN, CDR2 SYDVKM. The CDR3 extends over 11 amino acids. V lost 3 bases to trimming and J lost 11 bases, with 5 bases between them. The CDR3 here is CASSLRPPLHF. The CDR3 bases are TGTGCCAGCAGTTTGAGGCCACCCCTCCACTTT.

The chain has TRBV20-1 and TRBJ2-1; tentative D call: TRBD1 (6 bases). The CDR3 has 15 residues. CDR1 and CDR2 from the germline V gene are DFQATT and SNEGSKA (reference sequence). Trimming removed 0 bases at V and 3 bases at J, with 12 bases between. The CDR3 region is CSARDEGGSYNEQFF. The CDR3 DNA is TGCAGTGCTAGAGACGAAGGGGGTAGCTACAATGAGCAGTTCTTC.

J is TRBJ2-1 and V is TRBV4-2, with 11 positions matching TRBD2. The CDR3 is 20 amino acids. CDR1 is LGHNA, CDR2 YNFKEQ, per germline. The J segment lost 0 bases and the V segment lost 1 base, leaving 11 bases of the junction unmatched. CDR3 sequence: CASSQVKGLAGGSSYNEQFF. In nucleotides, the CDR3 is TGTGCCAGCAGCCAAGTAAAGGGCCTAGCGGGGGGAAGCTCCTACAATGAGCAGTTCTTC.

The rearrangement uses TRBV28 and TRBJ2-7, with D perhaps matching TRBD2 (6 bases). Germline CDR1 is MDHEN and CDR2 is SYDVKM. The ends were cut back, 6 bases at V and 5 bases at J, with 8 bases in the middle. This CDR3 comprises 11 residues. In DNA form, the CDR3 reads TGTGCCAGCAGGGGGACTGACGAGCAGTACTTC. Translating gives CASRGTDEQYF.

The chain combines TRBV4-1 with TRBJ1-2; 11 bases are shared with TRBD1. Per the germline V gene, CDR1 is MGHRA and CDR2 is YSYEKL. The CDR3 consists of 16 residues. J gave up 5 bases and V 4 bases, and 9 bases lay outside the gene matches. The CDR3 DNA sequence: TGCGCCAGCAGCCCGGGGGGACAGGGGGTTTGGTATGGCTACACCTTC. Translated, it gives CASSPGGQGVWYGYTF.

A remark on this clonotype: This likely stems from a read error, as it lies one base from a far larger clone. This chain joins TRBV7-8 and TRBJ2-5, with 9 bases that match TRBD1. Germline lookup yields CDR1 SGHVS and CDR2 FQNEAQ. This CDR3 comprises 13 residues. The CDR3 loop reads CACSRDREETQYF. The CDR3 bases are TGTGCCTGCAGCCGGGACAGGGAAGAGACCCAGTACTTC. Full variable domain (missing parts from reference TRBV7-8 and TRBJ2-5): GAGVSQSPRYKVAKRGQDVALRCDPISGHVSLFWYQQALGQGPEFLTYFQNEAQLDKSGLPSDRFFAERPEGSVSTLKIQRTQQEDSAVYLCACSRDREETQYFGPGTRLLVL.

The CDR3 DNA follows: TGCAGCGTTGAGCCCGAATCGGGCCCCCTCTATGGCTACACCTTC. Protein: CSVEPESGPLYGYTF. The V gene is TRBV29-1, the J gene TRBJ1-2, with D uncertain. Germline V gene data show CDR1 as SQVTM and CDR2 as ANQGSEA. This CDR3 is built from 15 residues. V was trimmed by 3 bases and J by 4 bases, leaving 18 bases between them.

CDR3 sequence reads: CASSLEGLLLLTDTQYF. The CDR3 DNA follows: TGTGCCAGCAGCTTAGAAGGACTCCTACTTTTAACAGATACGCAGTATTTT. The V and J genes are TRBV7-2 and TRBJ2-3, with D possibly TRBD2 on 5 matching bases. Trimming shortened V by 1 base and J by 3 bases, and 17 bases separated the two germline ends. The CDR3 consists of 17 residues. Germline CDR1 reads SGHTA; CDR2 reads FQGNSA.

The chain couples TRBV9 to TRBJ2-4; TRBD2 aligns across 10 bases. Matching the DNA end better, TRBJ2-5 makes the J call doubtful. Germline V gene data show CDR1 as SGDLS and CDR2 as YYNGEE. The CDR3 sequence is 15 residues long. CDR3: CASSVSGGLLETQYF. Written as DNA, the CDR3 is TGTGCCAGCAGCGTTAGCGGGGGGCTTTTGGAGACCCAGTACTTC.

The chain combines TRBV20-1 with TRBJ1-2; no clear D. V gave up 3 bases and J gave up 5 bases, with 16 bases separating them. CDR3 length equals 14 residues. Looked up from germline, CDR1 is DFQATT and CDR2 is SNEGSKA (reference sequence). The CDR3 nucleotides are TGCAGTGCTAGGATGGGAGGAAATGGGTATGGCTACACCTTC. Translated: CSARMGGNGYGYTF.

V gene TRBV20-1 combines with J gene TRBJ2-5; 7 bases are a match to TRBD1. The CDR3 length is 14 residues. Germline loops: CDR1 DFQATT, CDR2 SNEGSKA (reference sequence). V shed 6 bases and J 2 bases; nucleotides not matched to a gene: 9. The CDR3: CSAKQGPIQETQYF. As DNA, the CDR3 is TGCAGTGCGAAACAGGGGCCTATTCAAGAGACCCAGTACTTC.

The chain couples TRBV20-1 to TRBJ2-4; D possibly uses TRBD1 or TRBD2 (5 bases each). Germline CDR1 reads DFQATT; CDR2 reads SNEGSKA (reference sequence). The V end was cut by 0 bases, the J end by 0 bases, with 9 bases between. There are 15 residues in the CDR3. CDR3 sequence: CSARERGQAKNIQYF. As DNA, the CDR3 is TGCAGTGCTAGAGAGAGGGGCCAAGCCAAAAACATTCAGTACTTC.

The J gene is TRBJ2-3, the V gene TRBV20-1; 8 bases match TRBD2. CDR3 length equals 14 residues. Germline CDR1 DFQATT, CDR2 SNEGSKA (reference sequence). V dropped 3 bases and J dropped 4; count of bases not matched to a gene: 6. CDR3 protein: CSASGGESADTQYF. As DNA, the CDR3 is TGCAGTGCTAGCGGGGGGGAATCGGCAGATACGCAGTATTTT.

The gene calls are TRBV12-3 or TRBV12-4 and TRBJ2-7, with TRBD1 matching over 8 bases. J was trimmed by 2 bases and V by 8 bases; bases with no gene match: 8. The CDR3 runs to 14 residues. The DNA of the CDR3 is TGTGCCAGCGCCCAGGGACAGGCGGCCTACGAGCAGTACTTC. It codes for CASAQGQAAYEQYF.

V is TRBV9 and J is TRBJ2-1; 7 positions agree with TRBD1. This CDR3 is 15 amino acids long. Germline V gene data show CDR1 as SGDLS and CDR2 as YYNGEE. Trimming cost V 1 base and J 5 bases; bases outside gene matches: 6. In DNA, the CDR3 is TGTGCCAGCAGCGTATCAACGGGACAGAACAATGAGCAGTTCTTC. Encoded protein: CASSVSTGQNNEQFF.

This clonotype has at least ten counts. The V call is TRBV7-2, the J call TRBJ2-5, with 9 bases that match TRBD2. CDR1 is SGHTA and CDR2 is FQGNSA in the germline V gene. With 5 bases clipped from V and 5 bases from J, the junction kept 6 bases outside the gene matches. CDR3 length: 14 amino acids. CDR3 protein: CASSLSGGRETQYF. The CDR3 DNA reads TGTGCCAGCAGCCTTAGCGGGGGCCGGGAGACCCAGTACTTC. Based on the CDR3 plus reference TRBV7-2 and TRBJ2-5, the full variable domain is GAGVSQSPSNKVTEKGKDVELRCDPISGHTALYWYRQSLGQGLEFLIYFQGNSAPDKSGLPSDRFSAERTGGSVSTLTIQRTQQEDSAVYLCASSLSGGRETQYFGPGTRLLVL.

There are a few counts of this clonotype. The chain employs TRBV5-5 and TRBJ2-7, with D perhaps given as TRBD1 or TRBD2 (5 bases each). CDR3 size: 15 residues. Per germline, CDR1 SGHKS and CDR2 YYEKEE (reference sequence). V was shortened by 7 bases and J by 0 bases, with 17 bases between the two germline ends. CDR3 protein: CASRDLWGSSYEQYF. In DNA form, the CDR3 reads TGTGCCAGCCGAGACCTGTGGGGGAGCTCCTACGAGCAGTACTTC.

This sequence joins TRBV6-5 and TRBJ2-5; 8 bases map to TRBD2. V gave up 2 bases and J gave up 11 bases; unmatched junction bases: 19. From germline, CDR1 is MNHEY and CDR2 SVGAGI. This CDR3 contains 17 residues. For the CDR3, the DNA is TGTGCCAGCAGTTACGCGCCAGGGGCGGGGGGTACCAATGAGCAGTACTTC. This gives the protein CASSYAPGAGGTNEQYF.

For the CDR3, the DNA is TGTGCCAGCAAATCACGTTCGGCAGATACGCAGTATTTT. This encodes CASKSRSADTQYF. The V and J genes are TRBV9 and TRBJ2-3; D gene ambiguous. Trimming cost V 6 bases and J 4 bases, with 12 bases left between them. The CDR3 totals 13 residues. From germline, CDR1 is SGDLS and CDR2 YYNGEE. The variable domain in full, completed from reference TRBV9 and TRBJ2-3, reads DSGVTQTPKHLITATGQRVTLRCSPRSGDLSVYWYQQSLDQGLQFLIQYYNGEERAKGNILERFSAQQFPDLHSELNLSSLELGDSALYFCASKSRSADTQYFGPGTRLTVL.

The V and J genes are TRBV4-3 and TRBJ2-1; 13 nucleotides match TRBD2. The CDR3 is 15 residues long. Germline assignment: CDR1 LGHNA and CDR2 YSLEER. J lost 7 bases, V lost 1 base, and 1 base had no gene match. The CDR3 DNA follows: TGCGCCAGCAGCCAAGCGACTAGCGGGGGGAATGAGCAGTTCTTC. Residues: CASSQATSGGNEQFF.